This record concerns one TCR beta chain sequence. Its antigen is still unknown. Researchers used the Oncomine TCR Beta short-read assay to sequence DNA from cultured CD4+ T cells. Scientists extracted genomic DNA from CD4+ T cells grown in culture. TCRdb called the PCR reads again in MiXCR, with one record for every CDR3 protein. This sample carries about 5,600 distinct CDR3 sequences, about two fifths of them seen once, and the ten largest clones take more than 9%. This specimen comes from a study of vaccination and CD4 T cells after COVID-19. The wider study: The cells in question were stimulated using overlapping spike peptides derived from SARS-CoV-2, HCoV-NL63, HCoV-OC43 and HCoV-229E.

Between the trimmed V and J ends, which lost 2 bases and 13 bases, there was a span of 12 bases. The germline V gene encodes CDR1 MNHNS and CDR2 SASEGT. This CDR3 is built from 13 residues. Noted treatment: roughly nine-day PBMC culture with coronavirus spike peptide pools or control peptides (ViraFEST assay). Antigen-specific T cell expansion with peptide pools preceded TCR sequencing in the ViraFEST approach. Sequencing was performed on CD4+ T cells from blood, cultured in vitro. The chain is built from TRBV6-1 and TRBJ1-6; D gene uncertain. The receptor was isolated from a human donor who had recovered from COVID-19. The CDR3 sequence is CASSEMAVGPLHF. The DNA for the CDR3 is TGTGCCAGCAGTGAAATGGCCGTCGGTCCCCTCCACTTT.